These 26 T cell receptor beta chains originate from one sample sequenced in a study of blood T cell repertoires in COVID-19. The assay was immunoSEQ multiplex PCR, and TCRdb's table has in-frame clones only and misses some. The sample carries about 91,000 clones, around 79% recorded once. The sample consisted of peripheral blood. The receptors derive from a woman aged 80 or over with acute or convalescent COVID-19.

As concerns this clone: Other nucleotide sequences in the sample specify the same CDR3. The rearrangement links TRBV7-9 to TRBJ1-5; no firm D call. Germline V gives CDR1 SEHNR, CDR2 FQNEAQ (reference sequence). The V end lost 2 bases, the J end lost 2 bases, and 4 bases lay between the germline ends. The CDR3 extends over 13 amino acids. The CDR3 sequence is CASSLQGNQPQHF. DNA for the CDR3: TGTGCCAGCAGCTTACAGGGCAATCAGCCCCAGCATTTT.

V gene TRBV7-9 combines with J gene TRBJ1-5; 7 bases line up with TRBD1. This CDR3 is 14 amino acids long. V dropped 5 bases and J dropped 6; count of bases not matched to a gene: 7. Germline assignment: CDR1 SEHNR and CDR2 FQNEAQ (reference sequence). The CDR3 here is CASSPDRAGQPQHF. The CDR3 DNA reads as TGTGCCAGCAGCCCAGACAGGGCTGGTCAGCCCCAGCATTTT.

Here the CDR3 DNA reads TGTGCCAGCAGTTCGACAGGCGAGCGGTATGGCTACACCTTC. Translated: CASSSTGERYGYTF. The rearrangement links TRBV27 to TRBJ1-2, with D possibly matching TRBD1 (6 bases). Germline V lookup: CDR1 MNHEY, CDR2 SMNVEV (reference sequence). The CDR3 is 14 amino acids. Trimming took 4 bases from V and 5 from J, leaving 14 bases between them.

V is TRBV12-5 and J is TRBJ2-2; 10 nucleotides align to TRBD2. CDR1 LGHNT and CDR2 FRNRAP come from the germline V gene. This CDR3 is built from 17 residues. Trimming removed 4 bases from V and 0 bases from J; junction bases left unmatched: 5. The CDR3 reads CASGSSLAGANTGELFF. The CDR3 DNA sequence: TGTGCTAGTGGTTCCTCCCTAGCGGGAGCGAACACCGGGGAGCTGTTTTTT.

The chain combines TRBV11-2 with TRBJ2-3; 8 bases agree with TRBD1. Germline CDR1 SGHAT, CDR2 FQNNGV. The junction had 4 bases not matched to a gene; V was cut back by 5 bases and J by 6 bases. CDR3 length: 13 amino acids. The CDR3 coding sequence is TGTGCCAGCAGCCGACAGGGGACGGATACGCAGTATTTT. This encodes CASSRQGTDTQYF.

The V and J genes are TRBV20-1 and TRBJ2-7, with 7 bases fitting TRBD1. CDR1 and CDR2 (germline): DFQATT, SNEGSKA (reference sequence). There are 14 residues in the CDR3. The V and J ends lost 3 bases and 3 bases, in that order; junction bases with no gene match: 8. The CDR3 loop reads CSASGGRTGYEQYF. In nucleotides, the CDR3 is TGCAGTGCTAGTGGGGGTCGGACAGGCTACGAGCAGTACTTC.

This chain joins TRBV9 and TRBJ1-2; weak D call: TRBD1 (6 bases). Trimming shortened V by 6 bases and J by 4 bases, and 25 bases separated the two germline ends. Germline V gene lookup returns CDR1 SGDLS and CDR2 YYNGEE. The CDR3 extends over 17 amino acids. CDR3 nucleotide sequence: TGTGCCAGCACCCCCCAGGCGGACAGCCAGATCGGCTATGGCTACACCTTC. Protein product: CASTPQADSQIGYGYTF.

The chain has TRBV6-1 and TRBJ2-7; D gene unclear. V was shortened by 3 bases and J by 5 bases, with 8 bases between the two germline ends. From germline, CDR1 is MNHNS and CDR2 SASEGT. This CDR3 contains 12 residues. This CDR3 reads CASSESVHEQYF. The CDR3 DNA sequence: TGTGCCAGCAGTGAGAGCGTCCACGAGCAGTACTTC.

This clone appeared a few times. CDR3 coding DNA: TGCGCCAGCAGCTTGGAGTTAGAGGTCACTGAAGCTTTCTTT. This encodes CASSLELEVTEAFF. The rearrangement joins TRBV5-1 to TRBJ1-1; D gene unclear. CDR1 SGHRS and CDR2 YFSETQ come from the germline V gene. The germline V and J ends were trimmed by 0 bases and 4 bases, with 10 bases remaining between them. CDR3 length: 14 amino acids.

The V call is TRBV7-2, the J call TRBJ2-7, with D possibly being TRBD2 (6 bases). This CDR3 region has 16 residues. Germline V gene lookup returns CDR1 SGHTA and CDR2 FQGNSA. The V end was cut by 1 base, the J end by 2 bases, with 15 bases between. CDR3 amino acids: CASSLDPSAVAYEQYF. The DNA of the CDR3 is TGTGCCAGCAGCTTAGACCCTAGCGCAGTAGCCTACGAGCAGTACTTC.

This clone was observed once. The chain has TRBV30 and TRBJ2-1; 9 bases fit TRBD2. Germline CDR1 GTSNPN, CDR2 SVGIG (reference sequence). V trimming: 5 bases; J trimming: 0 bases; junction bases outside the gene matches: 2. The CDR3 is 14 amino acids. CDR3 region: CAWERGDSYNEQFF. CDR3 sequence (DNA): TGTGCCTGGGAGCGGGGGGACTCCTACAATGAGCAGTTCTTC. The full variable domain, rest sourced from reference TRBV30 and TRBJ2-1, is SQTIHQWPATLVQPVGSPLSLECTVEGTSNPNLYWYRQAAGRGLQLLFYSVGIGQISSEVPQNLSASRPQDRQFILSSKKLLLSDSGFYLCAWERGDSYNEQFFGPGTRLTVL.

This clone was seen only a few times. This CDR3 is CAWSAGTGASNQPQHF. The DNA of the CDR3 is TGTGCCTGGAGTGCCGGGACAGGGGCAAGCAATCAGCCCCAGCATTTT. The J gene is TRBJ1-5, the V gene TRBV30; 10 nucleotides agree with TRBD1. With V trimmed by 1 base and J by 1 base, 4 bases remained unmatched. The CDR3 covers 16 residues. Germline V gene sequence: CDR1 GTSNPN, CDR2 SVGIG (reference sequence).

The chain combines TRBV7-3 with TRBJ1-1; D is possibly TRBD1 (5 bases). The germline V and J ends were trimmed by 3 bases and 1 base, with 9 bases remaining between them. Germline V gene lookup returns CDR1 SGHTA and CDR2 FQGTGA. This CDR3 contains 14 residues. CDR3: CASSLTGGNTEAFF. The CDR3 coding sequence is TGTGCCAGCAGCTTGACCGGGGGGAACACTGAAGCTTTCTTT.

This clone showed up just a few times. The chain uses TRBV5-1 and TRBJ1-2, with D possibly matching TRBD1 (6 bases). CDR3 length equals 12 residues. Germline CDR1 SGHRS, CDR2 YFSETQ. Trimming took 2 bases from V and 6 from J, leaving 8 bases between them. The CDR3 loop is CASSFTGNGYTF. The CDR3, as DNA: TGCGCCAGCAGCTTCACAGGGAATGGCTACACCTTC.

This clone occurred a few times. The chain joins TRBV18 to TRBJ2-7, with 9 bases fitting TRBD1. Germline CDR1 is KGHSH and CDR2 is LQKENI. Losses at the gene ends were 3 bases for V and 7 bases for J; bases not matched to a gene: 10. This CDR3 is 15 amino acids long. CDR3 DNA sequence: TGTGCCAGCTCACCCTATCCCGGGACAGGGACGGAGCAGTACTTC. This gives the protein CASSPYPGTGTEQYF.

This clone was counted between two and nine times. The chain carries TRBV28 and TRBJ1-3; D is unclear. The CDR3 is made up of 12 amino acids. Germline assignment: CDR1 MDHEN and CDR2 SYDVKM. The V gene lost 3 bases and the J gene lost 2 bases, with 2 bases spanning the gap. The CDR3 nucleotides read TGTGCCAGCAGTTTCGCTGGAAACACCATATATTTT. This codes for CASSFAGNTIYF.

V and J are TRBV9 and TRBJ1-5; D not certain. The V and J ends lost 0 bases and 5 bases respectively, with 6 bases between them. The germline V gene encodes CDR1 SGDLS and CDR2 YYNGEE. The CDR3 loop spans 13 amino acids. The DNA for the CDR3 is TGTGCCAGCAGCGTAGACCCGGATCAGCCCCAGCATTTT. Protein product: CASSVDPDQPQHF.

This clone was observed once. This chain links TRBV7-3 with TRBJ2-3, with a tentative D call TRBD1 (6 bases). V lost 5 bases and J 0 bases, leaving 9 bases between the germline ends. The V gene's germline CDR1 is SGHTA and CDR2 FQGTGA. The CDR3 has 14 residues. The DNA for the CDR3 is TGTGCCAGCAGCCCTGGACAGAGCACAGATACGCAGTATTTT. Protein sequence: CASSPGQSTDTQYF.

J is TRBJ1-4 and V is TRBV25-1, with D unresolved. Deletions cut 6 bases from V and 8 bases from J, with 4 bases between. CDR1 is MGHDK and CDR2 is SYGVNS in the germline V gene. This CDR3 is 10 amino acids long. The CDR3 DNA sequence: TGTGCCAGCAGGCAGGAAAAACTGTTTTTT. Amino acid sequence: CASRQEKLFF.

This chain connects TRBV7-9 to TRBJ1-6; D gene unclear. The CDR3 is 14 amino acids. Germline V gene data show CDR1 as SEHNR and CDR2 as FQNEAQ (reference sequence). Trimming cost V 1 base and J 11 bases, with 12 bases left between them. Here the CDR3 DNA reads TGTGCCAGCAGCTTAGACGCGGGAACGGCACCCCTCCACTTT. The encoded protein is CASSLDAGTAPLHF. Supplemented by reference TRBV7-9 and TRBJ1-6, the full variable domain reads DTGVSQNPRHKITKRGQNVTFRCDPISEHNRLYWYRQTLGQGPEFLTYFQNEAQLEKSRLLSDRFSAERPKGSFSTLEIQRTEQGDSAMYLCASSLDAGTAPLHFGNGTRLTVT.

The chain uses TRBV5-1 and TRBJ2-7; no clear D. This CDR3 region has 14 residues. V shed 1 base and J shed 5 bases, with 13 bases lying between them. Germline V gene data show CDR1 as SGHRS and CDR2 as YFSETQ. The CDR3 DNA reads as TGCGCCAGCAGCTTGTTCCCCGGAGAGGACGAGCAGTACTTC. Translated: CASSLFPGEDEQYF.

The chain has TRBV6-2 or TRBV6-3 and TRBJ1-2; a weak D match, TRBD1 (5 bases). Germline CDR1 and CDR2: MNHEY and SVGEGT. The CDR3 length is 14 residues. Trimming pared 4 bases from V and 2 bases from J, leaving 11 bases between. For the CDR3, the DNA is TGTGCCAGCAGTTCGGCAGGGCCCAACTATGGCTACACCTTC. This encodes CASSSAGPNYGYTF.

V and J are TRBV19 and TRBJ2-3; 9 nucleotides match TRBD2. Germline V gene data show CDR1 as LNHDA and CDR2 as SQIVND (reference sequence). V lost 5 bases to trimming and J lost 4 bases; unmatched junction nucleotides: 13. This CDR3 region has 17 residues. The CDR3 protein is CASSPRGAGGKADTQYF. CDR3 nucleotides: TGTGCCAGTAGTCCGCGGGGAGCGGGGGGTAAAGCAGATACGCAGTATTTT.

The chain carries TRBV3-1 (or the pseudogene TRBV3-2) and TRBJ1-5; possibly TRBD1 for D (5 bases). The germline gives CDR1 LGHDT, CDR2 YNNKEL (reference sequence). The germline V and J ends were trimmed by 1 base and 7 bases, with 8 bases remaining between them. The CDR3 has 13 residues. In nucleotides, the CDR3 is TGTGCCAGCAGCCAAGCGGGGGAGCAGCCCCAGCATTTT. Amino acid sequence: CASSQAGEQPQHF.

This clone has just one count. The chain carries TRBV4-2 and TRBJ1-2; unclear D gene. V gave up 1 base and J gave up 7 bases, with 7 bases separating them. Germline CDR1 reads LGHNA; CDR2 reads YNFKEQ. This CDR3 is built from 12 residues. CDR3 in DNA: TGTGCCAGCAGCCAAGGCTTGAGTGGCTACACCTTC. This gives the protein CASSQGLSGYTF.

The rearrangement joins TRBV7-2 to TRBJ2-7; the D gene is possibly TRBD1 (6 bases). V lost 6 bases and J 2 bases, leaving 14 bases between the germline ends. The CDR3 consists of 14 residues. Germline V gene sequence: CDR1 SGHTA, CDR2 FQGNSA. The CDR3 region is CASRDPGTTYEQYF. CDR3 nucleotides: TGTGCCAGCAGAGATCCCGGGACAACCTACGAGCAGTACTTC.